Presented here are 5 T cell receptor beta chains from one specimen sequenced in a study of T-cell memory formation after mild COVID-19. TCRdb recomputed calls from the 5' RACE reads with MiXCR, one row per CDR3 protein. The sample has 250,000 to 300,000 distinct CDR3 sequences; around 16% are singletons. The specimen was PBMCs or a T cell subset sorted from them (not recorded which). The receptors derive from a man between 18 and 29 years old who had mild COVID-19 (a few samples of this study predate the infection). Cell type and time point are not known.

Regarding this clonotype: One base away lies a much larger clone, so this may be a sequencing read error. The genes are TRBV6-6 and TRBJ1-1; TRBD1 matches at 10 bases. Losses at the gene ends were 5 bases for V and 7 bases for J; bases not matched to a gene: 13. Germline V gives CDR1 MNHNY, CDR2 SVGAGI (reference sequence). The CDR3 has 16 residues. CDR3 protein: CASSPPRQGAGNEAFF. In nucleotides, the CDR3 is TGTGCCAGCAGTCCCCCTCGACAGGGGGCGGGCAATGAAGCTTTCTTT.

This clonotype was seen only a few times. The chain has TRBV7-9 and TRBJ1-1; D may be TRBD1 (6 bases). CDR3 length: 14 residues. The V and J ends lost 1 base and 4 bases respectively, with 10 bases between them. Germline CDR1 reads SEHNR; CDR2 reads FQNEAQ (reference sequence). Here the CDR3 DNA reads TGTGCCAGCAGCTTAGGGGGGGCGCCCACTGAAGCTTTCTTT. Amino acids: CASSLGGAPTEAFF.

This clonotype has ten or more counts. This chain connects TRBV28 to TRBJ1-2; D remains ambiguous. V was cut by 6 bases and J by 2 bases, with 10 bases left in between. This CDR3 comprises 13 residues. Germline values: CDR1 MDHEN, CDR2 SYDVKM. The CDR3 loop is CASSLAQNYGYTF. For the CDR3, the DNA is TGTGCCAGCAGCTTGGCACAAAACTATGGCTACACCTTC.

The chain joins TRBV9 to TRBJ2-5; possible D gene TRBD2, 6 bases. The germline V and J ends were trimmed by 1 base and 2 bases, with 9 bases remaining between them. Germline V gives CDR1 SGDLS, CDR2 YYNGEE. The CDR3 contains 14 residues. Written as DNA, the CDR3 is TGTGCCAGCAGCGTAAGGGGACTTCAAGAGACCCAGTACTTC. Translating it yields CASSVRGLQETQYF.

The chain is built from TRBV4-3 and TRBJ2-1; 10 bases are shared with TRBD1. V lost 3 bases, J lost 8 bases, and 4 bases stayed unmatched. Germline-derived CDR1 and CDR2 are LGHNA and YSLEER. The CDR3 loop spans 14 amino acids. The CDR3 sequence: CASSQDRGMYEQFF. CDR3 coding DNA: TGCGCCAGCAGCCAGGACAGGGGGATGTATGAGCAGTTCTTC.